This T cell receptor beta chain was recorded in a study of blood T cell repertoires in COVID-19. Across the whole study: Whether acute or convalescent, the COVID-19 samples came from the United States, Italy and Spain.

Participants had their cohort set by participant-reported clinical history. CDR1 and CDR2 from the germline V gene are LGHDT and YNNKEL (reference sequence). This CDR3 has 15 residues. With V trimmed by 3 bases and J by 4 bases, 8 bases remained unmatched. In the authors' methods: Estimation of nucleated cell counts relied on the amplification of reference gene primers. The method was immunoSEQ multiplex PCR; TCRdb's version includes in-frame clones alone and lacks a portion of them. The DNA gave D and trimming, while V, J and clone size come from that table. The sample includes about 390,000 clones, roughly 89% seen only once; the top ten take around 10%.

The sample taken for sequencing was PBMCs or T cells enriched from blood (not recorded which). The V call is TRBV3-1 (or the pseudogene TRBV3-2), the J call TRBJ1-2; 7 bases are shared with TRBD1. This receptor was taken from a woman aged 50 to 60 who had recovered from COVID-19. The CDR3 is CASSQARQGRYGYTF. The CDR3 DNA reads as TGTGCCAGCAGCCAGGCCCGACAGGGCCGCTATGGCTACACCTTC.